These T cell receptor beta chains were read from a single sample in a study of STAT3 mutations in large granular lymphocyte leukemia. The assay was immunoSEQ multiplex PCR, and TCRdb's table has in-frame clones only and misses some. The sample comprises about 4,400 clones, around 84% of which are singletons, and over 75% rests with the top ten. The specimen sequenced was peripheral blood mononuclear cells. The receptors come from a man aged 40-50 years with T-cell large granular lymphocyte leukemia. Some clones in this sample may be carry-over from other donors' samples. Both conserved end residues are part of each CDR3. The D gene is left open where the match is weak. The size field is filled for only some rows; it gives once, few, many or a size class.

>-|TRBV18|TRBJ1-1|-
TGTGCCAGCTCACCGATAGAGACTAAACAGGGTTTTGAAGCTTTCTTT
CASSPIETKQGFEAFF
>-|TRBV30|TRBJ1-1|-
TGTGCCTGGAACGGCGGGGGGGGGCCCGAAGCTTTCTTT
CAWNGGGGPEAFF
>-|TRBV5-3|TRBJ2-5|TRBD2
TGTGCCAGAAGCCGAGTTGCCGGGGGGGCAGGTGGAGAGACCCAGTACTTC
CARSRVAGGAGGETQYF
>-|TRBV28|TRBJ2-5|-
TGTGCCAGCAGTCCGTCGGGGATGGGAGAGACCCAGTACTTC
CASSPSGMGETQYF
>-|TRBV7-9|TRBJ1-1|-
TGTGCCAGCAGCTTAGGGCAGTTCACTGAAGCTTTCTTT
CASSLGQFTEAFF
>-|TRBV14|TRBJ1-4|-
TGTGCCAGCAGCCATCCGGGACCACTGTTTTTT
CASSHPGPLFF
>-|TRBV30|TRBJ2-5|-
TGTGCCGGCAGGGCCGGAGAGACCCAGTACTTC
CAGRAGETQYF
>-|TRBV2|TRBJ2-7|TRBD1
TGTGCCAGCGGGACCGGGACAGGGCCTGACGAGCAGTACTTC
CASGTGTGPDEQYF
>-|TRBV5-6|TRBJ1-1|TRBD1
TGTGCCAGCAGCTGGGACAGGGGGAACACTGAAGCTTTCTTT
CASSWDRGNTEAFF
>-|TRBV27|TRBJ1-2|-
TGTGCCAGCAGTTTTAGCGCGCTCTATGGCTACACCTTC
CASSFSALYGYTF
>-|TRBV30|TRBJ1-2|TRBD1
TGTGCCTGGAGTGCCTCGGACAGGGGAGGAGGCTACACCTTC
CAWSASDRGGGYTF
>-|TRBV27|TRBJ2-7|TRBD2
TGTGCCAGCAGTTTATTAGCGGGAACCTACGAGCAGTACTTC
CASSLLAGTYEQYF
>-|TRBV10-3|TRBJ1-5|-
TGTGCCATCAGTGAGTCAGGCAGGGCAGGGGTTGGGCAGCCCCAGCATTTT
CAISESGRAGVGQPQHF
>once|TRBV7-9|TRBJ1-4|-
TGTGCCAGCAGCTTAGGCTTTCGCGGGACAAATGAAAAACTGTTTTTT
CASSLGFRGTNEKLFF
>-|TRBV2|TRBJ1-5|-
TGTGCCAGCAGTGTTGGCCCCGTAGGGGATCAGCCCCAGCATTTT
CASSVGPVGDQPQHF
>-|TRBV5-4|TRBJ2-7|TRBD2
TGTGCCAGCAGACCCCACGGGGCTAGCGGGGTGTACGAGCAGTACTTC
CASRPHGASGVYEQYF
>-|TRBV5-1|TRBJ1-6|TRBD1
TGCGCCAGCAGCTTGACAGGACAGGGTAATTCACCCCTCCACTTT
CASSLTGQGNSPLHF
>-|TRBV7-9|TRBJ1-2|-
TGTGCCAGCAGCTCGGGGGCGCAGGGCTACACCTTC
CASSSGAQGYTF
>-|TRBV5-1|TRBJ1-4|TRBD1
TGCGCCAGCAGCTCCGGACAGGGGAGTGAAAAACTGTTTTTT
CASSSGQGSEKLFF
>-|TRBV7-8|TRBJ2-7|TRBD1
TGTGCCAGCAGCCCTGTAGTCGGACAGGGCTACGAGCAGTACTTC
CASSPVVGQGYEQYF
>-|TRBV5-1|TRBJ2-7|TRBD1
TGCGCCAGCAGCCACGGGACAGGGGGCAGCAACGAGCAGTACTTC
CASSHGTGGSNEQYF
>-|TRBV7-9|TRBJ1-3|-
TGTGCCAGCAGCACAATTGGGACACCGTCTGGAAACACCATATATTTT
CASSTIGTPSGNTIYF
>-|TRBV5-4|TRBJ2-3|-
TGTGCCAGCAGCTTCACAGATACGCAGTATTTT
CASSFTDTQYF
>-|TRBV4-2|TRBJ1-2|TRBD1
TGTGCCAGCAGCTTGGTGACAGGGAACTATGGCTACACCTTC
CASSLVTGNYGYTF
>-|TRBV30|TRBJ2-5|TRBD2
TGTGCCTGGAGTGGACTAGCGGGGGGGCAAGAGACCCAGTACTTC
CAWSGLAGGQETQYF
>-|TRBV30|TRBJ1-6|-
TGTGCCTGGAAAAGGGATGCCCAATCACCCCTCCACTTT
CAWKRDAQSPLHF
>-|TRBV18|TRBJ2-7|TRBD1
TGTGCCAGCTCACCAGAGGTGAACAGGGGTTACGAGCAGTACTTC
CASSPEVNRGYEQYF